This TCR beta chain was observed in a study of control samples from healthy donors and cancer patients. This clone was found once. TCRdb's copy holds only in-frame clones and misses some; the assay was immunoSEQ multiplex PCR. The sample shows some 98,000 clones, 84% of them seen only once. Trimming took 0 bases from V and 4 from J; bases not matched to a gene: 0. Germline V gene sequence: CDR1 PRHDT, CDR2 FYEKMQ (reference sequence). The CDR3 extends over 15 amino acids. Source material: PBMCs. The rearrangement uses TRBV13 and TRBJ2-1; 10 nucleotides line up with TRBD2. The receptor's source is a man aged 65 to 79 with lung cancer. CDR3 sequence: CASSLGTSGYNEQFF. Written as DNA, the CDR3 is TGTGCCAGCAGCTTAGGGACTAGCGGGTACAATGAGCAGTTCTTC.